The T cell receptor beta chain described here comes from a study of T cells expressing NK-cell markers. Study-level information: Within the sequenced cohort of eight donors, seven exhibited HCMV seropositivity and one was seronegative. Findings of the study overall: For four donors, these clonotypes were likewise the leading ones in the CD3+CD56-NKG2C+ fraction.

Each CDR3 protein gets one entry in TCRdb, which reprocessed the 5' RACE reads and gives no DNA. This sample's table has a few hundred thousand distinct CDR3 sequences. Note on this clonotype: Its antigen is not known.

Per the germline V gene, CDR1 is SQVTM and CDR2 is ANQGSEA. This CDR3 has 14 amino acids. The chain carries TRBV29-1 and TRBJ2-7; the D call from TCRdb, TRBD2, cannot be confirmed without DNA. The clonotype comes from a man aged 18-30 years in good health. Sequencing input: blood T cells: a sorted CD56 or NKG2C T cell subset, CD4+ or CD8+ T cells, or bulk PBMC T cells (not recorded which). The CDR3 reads CSVEVDSGFYEQYF.